One TCR beta chain is described in this entry. The junction had 7 bases not matched to a gene; V was cut back by 5 bases and J by 0 bases. Looked up from germline, CDR1 is SGHTA and CDR2 is FQGNSA. The CDR3 has 16 amino acids. TCRdb analysed the 5' RACE reads with MiXCR anew, one entry per CDR3 protein. The sample records approximately 630,000 distinct CDR3 sequences, 7.1% being singletons. This sample stems from a study of identical twins. These data also formed part of another study, on yellow fever vaccine responses in identical twins.

The TCR was taken from a woman aged 18-29 years in good health. Sequencing was performed on PBMCs. The V and J genes are TRBV7-2 and TRBJ2-1; TRBD1 matches at 7 bases. The CDR3 region has the DNA TGTGCCAGCAGCCCCATGGGGGACAGCTCCTACAATGAGCAGTTCTTC. Translated, it gives CASSPMGDSSYNEQFF.